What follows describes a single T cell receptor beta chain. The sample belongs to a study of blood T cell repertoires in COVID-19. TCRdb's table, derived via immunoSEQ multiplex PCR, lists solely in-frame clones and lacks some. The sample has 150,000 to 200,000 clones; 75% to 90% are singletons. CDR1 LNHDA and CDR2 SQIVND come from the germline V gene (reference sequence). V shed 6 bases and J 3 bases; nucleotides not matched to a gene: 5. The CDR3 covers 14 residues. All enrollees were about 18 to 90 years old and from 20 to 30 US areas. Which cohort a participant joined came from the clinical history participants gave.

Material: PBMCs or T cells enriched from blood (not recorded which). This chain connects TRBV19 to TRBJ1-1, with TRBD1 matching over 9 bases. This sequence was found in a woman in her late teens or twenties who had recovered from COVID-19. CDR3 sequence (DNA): TGTGCCAGTAGAGGGGACAGGGAGGACACTGAAGCTTTCTTT. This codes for CASRGDREDTEAFF.